What follows is one T cell receptor (beta chain) and its context. Participants were aged 18 to 89 years, lived in over 20 US areas, and enrolled virtually. The data derive from a study of blood T cell repertoires in COVID-19. About the research overall: Sources were T cells, B-cell-depleted T cells, or PBMCs; the material itself was cDNA or gDNA.

The table came from immunoSEQ multiplex PCR; TCRdb's copy has only in-frame clones and leaves some out. This sample has about 240,000 clones, with roughly 80% found just once. This CDR3 has 16 amino acids. Germline CDR1 SGDLS, CDR2 YYNGEE. V lost 4 bases, J lost 5 bases, and 19 bases lay in between. The specimen sequenced was PBMCs or T cells enriched from blood (not recorded which). The chain joins TRBV9 to TRBJ1-5, with a possible D match to TRBD1 (5 bases). This clonotype was obtained from a woman aged 40-49 years who had been exposed to COVID-19. CDR3 nucleotide sequence: TGTGCCAGCAGCCCAGACCAGGGCAGGTTCGATCAGCCCCAGCATTTT. It specifies CASSPDQGRFDQPQHF. Full variable domain (rest looked up from reference TRBV9 and TRBJ1-5): DSGVTQTPKHLITATGQRVTLRCSPRSGDLSVYWYQQSLDQGLQFLIQYYNGEERAKGNILERFSAQQFPDLHSELNLSSLELGDSALYFCASSPDQGRFDQPQHFGDGTRLSIL.